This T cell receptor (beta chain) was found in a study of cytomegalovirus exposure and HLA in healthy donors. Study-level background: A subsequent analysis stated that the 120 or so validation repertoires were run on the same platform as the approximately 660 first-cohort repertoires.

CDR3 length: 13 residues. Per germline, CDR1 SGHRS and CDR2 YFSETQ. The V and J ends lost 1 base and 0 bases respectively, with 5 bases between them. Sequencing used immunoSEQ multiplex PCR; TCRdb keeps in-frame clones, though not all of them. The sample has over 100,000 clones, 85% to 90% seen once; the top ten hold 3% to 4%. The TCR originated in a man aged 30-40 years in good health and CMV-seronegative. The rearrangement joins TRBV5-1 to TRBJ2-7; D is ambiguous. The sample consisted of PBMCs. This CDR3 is CASSLPYSYEQYF. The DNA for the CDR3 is TGCGCCAGCAGCTTGCCCTACTCCTACGAGCAGTACTTC.